This T cell receptor (beta chain) was captured by sequencing in a study of T cell responses to AZD1222 COVID-19 vaccine. The assay was immunoSEQ multiplex PCR, and TCRdb's table has in-frame clones only and misses some. The sample has 85,000 to 100,000 clones, 85% to 95% seen once. For this clone: The antigen is undetermined.

This CDR3 contains 16 residues. The V end was cut by 5 bases, the J end by 1 base, with 16 bases between. Germline V gene data show CDR1 as LGHDT and CDR2 as YNNKEL (reference sequence). Regarding the study as a whole: The number of AZD1222 recipients seropositive at baseline was only 6 or 7. Unmutated regions of variants are reportedly targeted by nearly half of spike-specific TCRs. Two doses of AZD1222 preceded a rise in Spike-specific TCR breadth and depth. Clonal diversity may have been underestimated, and the donors were mostly white British, with more females than males.

The sequence was collected from an adult in good health. The sequencing here drew on peripheral blood, taken on day 0 of AZD1222 vaccination. The chain couples TRBV3-1 (or the pseudogene TRBV3-2) to TRBJ2-3; unclear D gene. CDR3 nucleotides: TGTGCCAGCAGCTTCCGACTCATATCGGGCACAGATACGCAGTATTTT. Translating it yields CASSFRLISGTDTQYF.